This T cell receptor (beta chain) was recorded in a study of blood T cell repertoires in COVID-19. Generated by immunoSEQ multiplex PCR, the TCRdb table keeps only in-frame clones and is missing some. The sample consists of approximately 160,000 clones, 84% of them appearing once. Per germline, CDR1 SGHVS and CDR2 FNYEAQ. The CDR3 is made up of 19 amino acids. The ends lost 6 bases at V and 4 bases at J; junction bases unmatched: 12. The V and J genes are TRBV7-6 and TRBJ2-2, with 15 nucleotides matching TRBD2. The sample consisted of PBMCs or T cells enriched from blood (not recorded which). The clonotype originates from a woman aged 50 to 65 who had recovered from COVID-19. The CDR3: CASSLGLAGGSSRTGELFF. CDR3 in DNA: TGTGCCAGCAGTTTGGGACTAGCGGGAGGATCAAGTCGCACCGGGGAGCTGTTTTTT.